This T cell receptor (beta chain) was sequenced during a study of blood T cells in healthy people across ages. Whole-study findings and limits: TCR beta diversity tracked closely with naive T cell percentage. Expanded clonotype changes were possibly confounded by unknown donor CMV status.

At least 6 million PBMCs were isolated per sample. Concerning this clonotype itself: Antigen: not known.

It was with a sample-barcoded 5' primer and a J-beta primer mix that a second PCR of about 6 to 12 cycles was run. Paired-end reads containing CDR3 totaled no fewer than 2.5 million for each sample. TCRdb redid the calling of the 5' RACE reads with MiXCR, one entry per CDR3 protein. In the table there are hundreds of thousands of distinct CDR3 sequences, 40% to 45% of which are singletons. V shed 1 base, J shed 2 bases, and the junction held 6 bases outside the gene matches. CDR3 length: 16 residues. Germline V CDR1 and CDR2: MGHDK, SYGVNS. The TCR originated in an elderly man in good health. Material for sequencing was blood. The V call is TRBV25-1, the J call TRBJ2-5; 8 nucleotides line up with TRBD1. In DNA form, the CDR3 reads TGTGCCAGCAGTGAATGGGCAGGGGGCGGACAAGAGACCCAGTACTTC. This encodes CASSEWAGGGQETQYF.